Presented here are 2 T cell receptor beta chains from one specimen sequenced in a study of blood T cell repertoires in COVID-19. The data were produced by immunoSEQ multiplex PCR, yet TCRdb's version contains in-frame clones alone and is incomplete. The table has about 33,000 clones, nearly 80% seen once. Sequenced: peripheral blood. Receptors were obtained from an elderly man with acute or convalescent COVID-19.

The rearrangement links TRBV4-2 to TRBJ2-7; 8 bases are shared with TRBD1. The trim removed 1 base at V and 5 bases at J, leaving 4 bases unmatched. This CDR3 is 14 amino acids long. Germline CDR1 reads LGHNA; CDR2 reads YNFKEQ. This chain's CDR3 is CASSQGQGRNEQYF. DNA of the CDR3: TGTGCCAGCAGCCAAGGACAGGGGAGGAACGAGCAGTACTTC.

This clone was detected a few times. The rearrangement joins TRBV6-5 to TRBJ1-1; 7 bases match TRBD1. This CDR3 region has 13 residues. The germline V gene has CDR1 MNHEY and CDR2 SVGAGI. With 10 bases clipped from V and 11 bases from J, the junction kept 16 bases outside the gene matches. The CDR3 nucleotides read TGTGCCACCACATCCCGGGACAGATCCTTCGCTTTCTTT. Translating it yields CATTSRDRSFAFF.